One and the same sample provided the 14 T cell receptor beta chains below, sequenced in a study of T-cell reconstitution after alpha-beta-depleted transplantation in children. Preparation of the TCRbeta library was carried out with unique molecular identifiers. TCRdb reanalysed the PCR reads using MiXCR and keeps one entry per CDR3 protein. The sample holds some 150,000 distinct CDR3 sequences, more than 8% seen once. The sample consisted of PBMCs, mostly from graft donor cells, taken 180 days after TCRalphabeta/CD19-depleted stem cell transplant. These receptors were obtained from a female patient aged 2 to 10 who had a stem cell transplant for congenital amegakaryocytic thrombocytopenia, so the T cells may come from the graft donor.

This clonotype was seen ten or more times. The chain has TRBV11-1 and TRBJ2-3; 11 bases are shared with TRBD2. J was trimmed by 0 bases and V by 5 bases; bases with no gene match: 10. This CDR3 is 18 amino acids long. The V gene's germline CDR1 is SGHAT and CDR2 FQDESV (reference sequence). CDR3 loop: CASSRPGTSGYSTDTQYF. CDR3 DNA sequence: TGTGCCAGCAGCCGGCCCGGGACTAGCGGCTATAGCACAGATACGCAGTATTTT. Full variable domain (rest looked up from reference TRBV11-1 and TRBJ2-3): EAEVAQSPRYKITEKSQAVAFWCDPISGHATLYWYRQILGQGPELLVQFQDESVVDDSQLPKDRFSAERLKGVDSTLKIQPAELGDSAMYLCASSRPGTSGYSTDTQYFGPGTRLTVL.

Remarks on this clonotype: The junction and the germline gene differ at one end; a read error may be behind it. This chain joins TRBV11-2 and TRBJ2-5, with D possibly matching TRBD2 (8 bases). This CDR3 spans 15 amino acids. Per the germline V gene, CDR1 is SGHAT and CDR2 is FQNNGV. The CDR3 protein is CASSLGVSGTETHYF. In nucleotides, the CDR3 is TGTGCCAGCAGCCTCGGGGTTAGCGGGACAGAGACCCATTACTTC. Variable domain in full (rest from reference TRBV11-2 and TRBJ2-5): EAGVAQSPRYKIIEKRQSVAFWCNPISGHATLYWYQQILGQGPKLLIQFQNNGVVDDSQLPKDRFSAERLKGVDSTLKIQPAKLEDSAVYLCASSLGVSGTETHYFGPGTRLLVL.

The V and J genes are TRBV11-2 and TRBJ2-3, with D unclear. Per germline, CDR1 SGHAT and CDR2 FQNNGV. CDR3 length equals 12 residues. V was pared by 5 bases and J by 4 bases, with 7 bases between. CDR3 protein: CASSLTPDTQYF. The CDR3 DNA reads as TGTGCCAGCAGCCTGACCCCAGATACGCAGTATTTT.

In this sample, this clonotype turned up many times. This chain links TRBV12-3 or TRBV12-4 with TRBJ2-5; 9 bases line up with TRBD1. The CDR3 covers 17 residues. J lost 5 bases, V lost 6 bases, and 16 bases had no gene match. The CDR3 DNA reads TGTGCCAGCAGCTTCCCCTACGGACAGGGGAGTTTGGAGACCCAGTACTTC. Translating it yields CASSFPYGQGSLETQYF.

This clonotype was recorded many times. V usage is TRBV20-1 and J usage is TRBJ1-1; no firm D call. Germline V gives CDR1 DFQATT, CDR2 SNEGSKA (reference sequence). Trimming pared 0 bases from V and 1 base from J, leaving 18 bases between. CDR3 size: 17 residues. CDR3 amino acids: CSARDGWVFGSNTEAFF. For the CDR3, the DNA is TGCAGTGCTAGAGACGGTTGGGTGTTCGGGTCGAACACTGAAGCTTTCTTT.

This clonotype came up many times. The genes are TRBV7-8 and TRBJ2-5; D is undetermined. V lost 8 bases and J 3 bases, leaving 19 bases between the germline ends. Germline-derived CDR1 and CDR2 are SGHVS and FQNEAQ. This CDR3 comprises 15 residues. The CDR3 loop reads CASEDGWAWKETQYF. CDR3 nucleotides: TGTGCCAGCGAGGATGGATGGGCCTGGAAAGAGACCCAGTACTTC.

This clonotype was recorded at least ten times. The chain couples TRBV12-3 or TRBV12-4 to TRBJ2-1, with 10 bases lining up with TRBD2. This CDR3 region has 14 residues. The V segment lost 6 bases and the J segment 6 bases; nucleotides outside the gene matches: 5. The CDR3 loop is CASRKREGSNEQFF. DNA of the CDR3: TGTGCCAGCAGGAAGCGGGAGGGTTCCAATGAGCAGTTCTTC.

Many counts were recorded for this clonotype. This chain links TRBV4-2 with TRBJ2-1; unclear D gene. V lost 2 bases and J 8 bases, leaving 13 bases between the germline ends. The V gene's germline CDR1 is LGHNA and CDR2 YNFKEQ. The CDR3 is 14 amino acids. The CDR3 DNA reads TGTGCCAGCAGCCAATCCTCCAAAGCCTATGAGCAGTTCTTC. This codes for CASSQSSKAYEQFF.

This chain connects TRBV6-1 to TRBJ2-7, with TRBD1 as a possible D gene (6 bases). Germline V gene lookup returns CDR1 MNHNS and CDR2 SASEGT. V lost 8 bases to trimming and J lost 7 bases, with 27 bases between them. The CDR3 runs to 16 residues. CDR3 nucleotide sequence: TGTGCCAGCGCTAGGGGCGCGACCAGGGGAAGGAGGGAGCAGTACTTC. Protein: CASARGATRGRREQYF.

This clonotype has ten or more counts. The rearrangement uses TRBV7-9 and TRBJ1-5; D gene uncertain. The CDR3 loop spans 16 amino acids. Trimming removed 1 base at V and 0 bases at J, with 10 bases between. The germline V gene encodes CDR1 SEHNR and CDR2 FQNEAQ (reference sequence). The chain's CDR3 is CASSLGLQNSNQPQHF. The CDR3 DNA reads as TGTGCCAGCAGCTTAGGCCTTCAAAATAGCAATCAGCCCCAGCATTTT.

This clonotype was found many times. The chain uses TRBV4-2 and TRBJ1-3; D unclear. V was cut by 0 bases and J by 0 bases, with 9 bases left in between. CDR1 LGHNA and CDR2 YNFKEQ come from the germline V gene. The CDR3 spans 16 residues. Here the CDR3 reads CASSQEVWVSGNTIYF. The CDR3 DNA reads TGTGCCAGCAGCCAAGAAGTGTGGGTCTCTGGAAACACCATATATTTT.

This clonotype was found many times. The J gene is TRBJ1-5, the V gene TRBV12-3 or TRBV12-4; no clear D gene. This CDR3 comprises 12 residues. The V gene lost 6 bases and the J gene lost 5 bases, with 8 bases spanning the gap. CDR3 bases: TGTGCCAGCAGATCCGATTATCAGCCCCAGCATTTT. This codes for CASRSDYQPQHF.

This clonotype has ten or more counts. The rearrangement uses TRBV6-1 and TRBJ1-4; D unresolved. The CDR3 runs to 13 residues. V shed 6 bases and J shed 6 bases, with 11 bases lying between them. Looked up from germline, CDR1 is MNHNS and CDR2 is SASEGT. The CDR3 DNA follows: TGTGCCAGCAGAGATAGACCGGATGAAAAACTGTTTTTT. Translated: CASRDRPDEKLFF.

V usage is TRBV6-5 and J usage is TRBJ2-3, with D possibly TRBD1 on 6 matching bases. This CDR3 is built from 12 residues. Trimming took off 6 bases at V and 4 bases at J, with 8 bases between the two ends. CDR1 is MNHEY and CDR2 is SVGAGI in the germline V gene. CDR3 sequence reads: CASRRGSDTQYF. The CDR3 DNA follows: TGTGCCAGCAGGAGGGGGTCAGATACGCAGTATTTT.